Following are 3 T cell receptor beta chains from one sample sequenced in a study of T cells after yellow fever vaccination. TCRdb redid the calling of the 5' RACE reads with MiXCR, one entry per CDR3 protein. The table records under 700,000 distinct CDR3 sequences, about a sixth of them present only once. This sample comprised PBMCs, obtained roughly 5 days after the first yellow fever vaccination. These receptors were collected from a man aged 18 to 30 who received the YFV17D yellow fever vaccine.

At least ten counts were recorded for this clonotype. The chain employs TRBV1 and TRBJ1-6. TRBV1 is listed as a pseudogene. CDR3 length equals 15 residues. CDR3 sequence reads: CTSSQDSSYNSPLHF. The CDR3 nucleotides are TGCACCAGCAGCCAAGACAGCTCCTATAATTCACCCCTCCACTTT.

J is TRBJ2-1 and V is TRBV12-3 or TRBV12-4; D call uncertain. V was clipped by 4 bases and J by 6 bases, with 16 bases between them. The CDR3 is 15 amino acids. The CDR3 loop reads CASSSWIGRTNEQFF. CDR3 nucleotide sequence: TGTGCCAGCAGTTCCTGGATCGGCAGGACCAATGAGCAGTTCTTC.

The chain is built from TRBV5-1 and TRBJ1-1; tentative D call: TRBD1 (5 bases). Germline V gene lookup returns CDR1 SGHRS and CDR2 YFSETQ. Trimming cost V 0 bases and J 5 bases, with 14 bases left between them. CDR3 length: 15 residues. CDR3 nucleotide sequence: TGCGCCAGCAGCTTGGCCGGGGCACACGGGACTGAAGCTTTCTTT. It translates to CASSLAGAHGTEAFF. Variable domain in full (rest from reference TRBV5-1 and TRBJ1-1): KAGVTQTPRYLIKTRGQQVTLSCSPISGHRSVSWYQQTPGQGLQFLFEYFSETQRNKGNFPGRFSGRQFSNSRSEMNVSTLELGDSALYLCASSLAGAHGTEAFFGQGTRLTVV.